The clone carrying this T cell receptor (beta chain) was seen only a few times. As yet, its antigen is unknown. The sample comes from a study of blood T cells in healthy people across ages. Background on the study: T cells yielded about one barcoded beta molecule per two cells through template switching. Study results and caveats: Since the PBMCs were unsorted, naive and antigen-experienced cells could not be conclusively compared.

Combining a sample-barcoded 5' primer with a J-beta primer mix, a second PCR ran for roughly 6 to 12 cycles. TCRdb recomputed calls from the 5' RACE reads with MiXCR, one row per CDR3 protein. Among around 1.5 million distinct CDR3 sequences, 55% to 75% were seen once, and the ten largest hold 6.5% to 8.5%. The CDR3 extends over 14 amino acids. Trimming removed 7 bases from V and 1 base from J; junction bases left unmatched: 5. The sample taken for sequencing was blood. The rearrangement uses TRBV12-3 or TRBV12-4 and TRBJ2-5; 8 bases fit TRBD2. The sequence derives from a man younger than 35 in good health. CDR3 protein: CASIESGSQETQYF. CDR3 coding DNA: TGTGCCAGCATCGAAAGCGGGAGCCAAGAGACCCAGTACTTC.